The TCR delta chain described here comes from a study of delta chain sequences of gamma delta T cells (dated by TCRdb to between 2016 and 2019). Including cysteine and phenylalanine, the CDR3 has 16 amino acids. Only the CDR3 part of the read is kept: 48 bases, read in frame from the first base. The germline V gene yields GEAIGNYY for CDR1 and EKD for CDR2. Germline trimming: 3 bases from V, 4 bases from J; junction bases outside gene matches: 11. In regard to this clone: Its antigen is not yet known. Base qualities are missing; no much larger clone stands one base away.

The library was obtained by 5' RACE. Reads for this sample came from an Illumina MiSeq. TCRdb reran clone calling on the public reads with CATT; rows sharing one DNA sequence were then combined. The sample table records more than 650 delta-chain clones; 20% to 25% of these occur just once. Together, the top ten hold around 43% of the sample. This clonotype originated in a human donor in good health. The rearrangement combines TRDV2 with TRDJ1; 9 nucleotides in the junction match TRDD3. The sequencing sample was made of either unsorted cells or a sorted T cell fraction (not recorded which). In nucleotide form, the sequence is TGTGCCTGTGACCCCCTAAGTACTGGGGGAGACGATAAACTCATCTTT. Its product reads: CACDPLSTGGDDKLIF.